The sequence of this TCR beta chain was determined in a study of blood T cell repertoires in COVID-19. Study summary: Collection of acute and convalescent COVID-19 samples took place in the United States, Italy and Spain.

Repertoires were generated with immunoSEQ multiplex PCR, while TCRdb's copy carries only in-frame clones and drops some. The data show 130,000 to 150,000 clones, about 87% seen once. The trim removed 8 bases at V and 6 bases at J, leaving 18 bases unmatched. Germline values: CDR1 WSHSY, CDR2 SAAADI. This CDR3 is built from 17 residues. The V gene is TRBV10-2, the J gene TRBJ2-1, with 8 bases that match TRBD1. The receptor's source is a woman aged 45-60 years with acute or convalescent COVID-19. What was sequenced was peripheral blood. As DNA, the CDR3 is TGCGCCAGCGTCCCCCAGGGGGCAGGGAATGGGGGCAATGAGCAGTTCTTC. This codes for CASVPQGAGNGGNEQFF.